Reported below is one T cell receptor (beta chain). Its antigen is not yet known. Per-nucleotide qualities are absent, and no much larger clonotype sits a single base away. This sample's time point label indicates: patch test 3, about 24 weeks after DPC sensitization. Sample treatment or condition, as interpreted from the label and publication: therapeutic diphenylcyclopropenone sensitization with weekly scalp DPC. At each patch-test visit, blood was drawn before the patch test was applied. Eligible patients were aged 18 to 70, diagnosed with alopecia, deemed suitable for DPC therapy, and excluded if pregnant. Total RNA was extracted from unfractionated whole blood that had been collected in Tempus Blood RNA tubes. Library creation used RACE. Sequencing relied on a NextSeq 500. Library preparation attached unique molecular identifiers to individual cDNA molecules for quantitative, reproducible TCR counting. Each blood RNA sample was used to sequence both TCR alpha and TCR beta chains. In the paper's pipeline: The median number of TCRs per sample was roughly 94,000, ranging from 23,224 to 690,600. V, J and CDR3 annotation of the TCR reads was carried out using the Decombinator software suite. For PS versus PT1 abundance plots, all samples were subsampled to the same number of TCRs (28,000). Expanded TCRs were defined as absent before sensitization and observed at least eight times at the 2-week time point. Starting from the raw public reads, TCRdb applied fastp trimming at Q25, assembled clones with MiXCR and retained in-frame beta chains. Every distinct CDR3 protein forms one entry, paired with its most common genes and DNA. TCRdb, rather than the study authors, made the V and J calls. Present in this sample are 50,000 to 75,000 distinct CDR3 sequences, more than 9.5% of which were seen just once. The ten biggest clones cover about 2% of the sample.

The CDR3 measures 14 amino acids from cysteine to phenylalanine. Only the CDR3 region is kept as DNA, spanning 42 bases read in frame from base 1. CDR1 and CDR2, looked up from the germline V gene, are SGHTA and FQGTGA. V ends up 5 bases short and J 2 bases short, with an unmatched junction base count of 2. This entry comes from a study of human T cells and chemical hapten exposure (dated by TCRdb to the early 2020s). Looking at the study overall: For sensitization, 2% DPC in acetone was applied to an approximately 2 cm by approximately 2 cm area of upper inner arm skin. Patients additionally received weekly therapeutic DPC doses to the scalp throughout the roughly 26-week study period. Patch testing on the upper back used Finn chambers containing 0.01% DPC, with scoring done after 6 days according to International Contact Dermatitis Research Group standards. Alopecia areata with under or over 50% scalp involvement, alopecia totalis and alopecia universalis were represented in the patient cohort, which was mostly female. Libraries were pooled for sequencing, and per-sample TCR yields varied mainly because of small differences in library volumes within the pool. Peripheral blood TCR repertoire changes were tracked in vivo in alopecia patients during primary and secondary sensitization to the hapten diphenylcyclopropenone (DPC). Blood samples were taken from patients before sensitization (week 0) and at 2, 6 and about 24 weeks after DPC sensitization. Some 29 alopecia patients provided blood for TCR sequencing at one to four time points (pre-sensitization, 2, 6 and 24 weeks).

Results the study describes overall, beyond this receptor: After repeated subsampling, changes were observed in the strength of the expansion versus patch-test correlation and in the threshold at which the correlation became significant. DPC sensitization did not change how many TCRs were above 1 in 1000 frequency, and no evidence was found of alterations in global repertoire structure. Expanded TCRs formed significantly more large CDR3 similarity clusters than pre-sensitization or healthy control sets, consistent with antigen-driven responses. Alopecia, a presumed autoimmune disease, was present in all patients, so the immune response of the patients might differ from that of healthy individuals. Patch test score correlated positively with the number of PT1 expanded TCRs, reaching significance at thresholds 8, 16 and 32 but not at 4.

The V and J genes are TRBV7-3 and TRBJ2-5, and TRBD2 matches 10 of the central bases. This specimen was whole blood, taken in connection with sensitization to the hapten diphenylcyclopropenone (DPC). The sequence came from a woman in her 30s with alopecia areata. Some clones in this sample may be carry-over from other donors' samples. The DNA sequence is given as TGTGCCAGCAGCCCAGCGGGGGGGCAAGAGACCCAGTACTTC. Translated, this gives CASSPAGGQETQYF. The variable domain in full, with residues beyond the CDR3 obtained from the reference TRBV7-3 and TRBJ2-5 genes, is GAGVSQTPSNKVTEKGKYVELRCDPISGHTALYWYRQSLGQGPEFLIYFQGTGAADDSGLPNDRFFAVRPEGSVSTLKIQRTERGDSAVYLCASSPAGGQETQYFGPGTRLLVL.